The 19 T cell receptor beta chains given below trace back to one sample, sequenced in a study of early T cells in non-severe SARS-CoV-2 infection. TCRdb independently ran MiXCR on the 5' RACE reads; one entry per CDR3 protein. There are more than 85,000 distinct CDR3 sequences in the sample; roughly 12% occur only once, and around 3.7% lies in the top ten. The source was whole blood, collected at baseline. The receptors here all came from an adult who was a healthcare worker with PCR-confirmed SARS-CoV-2 infection or an uninfected control (not recorded which).

This clonotype was picked up many times. The CDR3 bases are TGTGCCAGCAGCTTGGGCGGGACAGCCAATCAGCCCCAGCATTTT. Protein sequence: CASSLGGTANQPQHF. The genes are TRBV5-5 and TRBJ1-5; 7 positions agree with TRBD1. The ends lost 0 bases at V and 3 bases at J; junction bases unmatched: 3. The CDR3 has 15 amino acids. Germline values: CDR1 SGHKS, CDR2 YYEKEE (reference sequence).

V is TRBV6-5 and J is TRBJ2-5; D unresolved. CDR1 is MNHEY and CDR2 is SVGAGI in the germline V gene. The CDR3 has 12 residues. V dropped 4 bases and J dropped 4 bases, with 7 bases sitting between them. The CDR3 sequence: CASSSRGETQYF. CDR3 bases: TGTGCCAGCAGTTCCCGCGGAGAGACCCAGTACTTC.

This clonotype was detected ten times or more. The gene calls are TRBV25-1 and TRBJ1-1; D perhaps matches TRBD1 (5 bases). The CDR3 loop spans 14 amino acids. CDR1 and CDR2 from the germline V gene are MGHDK and SYGVNS. V dropped 2 bases and J dropped 5 bases, with 12 bases sitting between them. The CDR3 nucleotides are TGTGCCAGCAGTGAAGGAGAAGGGGAGACTGAAGCTTTCTTT. This codes for CASSEGEGETEAFF.

This clonotype was counted only a few times. J is TRBJ2-7 and V is TRBV27; 9 bases agree with TRBD1. V lost 6 bases, J lost 5 bases, and 8 bases stayed unmatched. This CDR3 comprises 14 residues. Germline lookup yields CDR1 MNHEY and CDR2 SMNVEV (reference sequence). The CDR3 region is CASSPTGGVHEQYF. The DNA for the CDR3 is TGTGCCAGCAGCCCGACAGGGGGGGTCCACGAGCAGTACTTC.

The chain employs TRBV20-1 and TRBJ2-7; D perhaps matches TRBD2 (6 bases). Trimming took off 3 bases at V and 4 bases at J, with 22 bases between the two ends. Germline assignment: CDR1 DFQATT and CDR2 SNEGSKA (reference sequence). This CDR3 is 16 amino acids long. The CDR3 DNA reads TGCAGTGCTAGGGGGCCCGGGAGAAGGACCGCTTACGAGCAGTACTTC. Protein: CSARGPGRRTAYEQYF.

This clonotype was detected only a few times. This chain uses TRBV28 with TRBJ2-7, with TRBD1 matching 7 bases. This CDR3 is built from 12 residues. CDR1 and CDR2 (germline): MDHEN, SYDVKM. The junction had 4 bases not matched to a gene; V was cut back by 7 bases and J by 4 bases. This CDR3 reads CASTLGQYEQYF. The CDR3 nucleotides are TGTGCCAGCACCTTGGGACAGTACGAGCAGTACTTC.

The chain combines TRBV6-5 with TRBJ2-3; maybe TRBD1 (5 bases). CDR1 and CDR2 from the germline V gene are MNHEY and SVGAGI. The V end lost 6 bases, the J end lost 1 base, and 14 bases lay between the germline ends. CDR3 length equals 15 residues. CDR3 region: CASSYRQLRTDTQYF. CDR3 coding DNA: TGTGCCAGCAGCTACCGACAGTTACGCACAGATACGCAGTATTTT.

This clonotype was recorded at least ten times. This chain joins TRBV12-3 or TRBV12-4 and TRBJ1-3; D is uncertain. V lost 3 bases and J 4 bases, leaving 4 bases between the germline ends. This CDR3 is built from 12 residues. CDR3 DNA sequence: TGTGCCAGCAGTTTCTCGGGAAACACCATATATTTT. As protein: CASSFSGNTIYF.

The chain couples TRBV2 to TRBJ2-1, with TRBD2 matching 8 bases. V trimming: 7 bases; J trimming: 2 bases; junction bases outside the gene matches: 7. CDR3 length: 15 amino acids. Germline loops: CDR1 SNHLY, CDR2 FYNNEI. In nucleotides, the CDR3 is TGTGCCAGCAAGACGGGGGGGACTACCTACAATGAGCAGTTCTTC. It codes for CASKTGGTTYNEQFF. The full variable domain, completed using reference TRBV2 and TRBJ2-1, is EPEVTQTPSHQVTQMGQEVILRCVPISNHLYFYWYRQILGQKVEFLVSFYNNEISEKSEIFDDQFSVERPDGSNFTLKIRSTKLEDSAMYFCASKTGGTTYNEQFFGPGTRLTVL.

V gene TRBV12-3 or TRBV12-4 combines with J gene TRBJ2-3; no firm D call. The V and J ends lost 3 bases and 2 bases respectively, with 12 bases between them. This CDR3 spans 15 amino acids. CDR3 coding DNA: TGTGCCAGCAGTTTGTACCCGGGTACCACAGATACGCAGTATTTT. This gives the protein CASSLYPGTTDTQYF.

The J gene is TRBJ2-1, the V gene TRBV11-2, with 7 bases matching TRBD1. V trimming: 3 bases; J trimming: 3 bases; junction bases outside the gene matches: 8. The CDR3 consists of 16 residues. The germline gives CDR1 SGHAT, CDR2 FQNNGV. The chain's CDR3 is CASSFLPGTDYNEQFF. In DNA form, the CDR3 reads TGTGCCAGCAGCTTCCTTCCCGGGACAGACTACAATGAGCAGTTCTTC.

This clonotype was recorded at least ten times. V gene TRBV2 combines with J gene TRBJ1-2; 9 bases are a match to TRBD1. V lost 6 bases, J lost 8 bases, and 4 bases stayed unmatched. Germline CDR1 reads SNHLY; CDR2 reads FYNNEI. The length of the CDR3 is 12 residues. CDR3: CASRDRGPGYTF. DNA for the CDR3: TGTGCCAGCAGGGACAGGGGACCGGGCTACACCTTC.

J is TRBJ1-3 and V is TRBV20-1; D remains ambiguous. CDR1 and CDR2 (germline): DFQATT, SNEGSKA (reference sequence). Trimming shortened V by 5 bases and J by 2 bases, and 4 bases separated the two germline ends. The CDR3 is 11 amino acids. DNA for the CDR3: TGCAGTGCTTCAACTGGAAACACCATATATTTT. This translates into CSASTGNTIYF.

The chain combines TRBV5-1 with TRBJ1-2; TRBD1 might be the D (6 bases). CDR3 length: 15 amino acids. V dropped 4 bases and J dropped 6 bases, with 19 bases sitting between them. Germline CDR1 SGHRS, CDR2 YFSETQ. This CDR3 reads CASSPKYGGADGYTF. Here the CDR3 DNA reads TGCGCCAGCAGCCCAAAATACGGGGGCGCCGATGGCTACACCTTC.

Many counts were recorded for this clonotype. As DNA, the CDR3 is TGCAGTGCTGACGGAACTCGGGGACAGGGAAGCACAGATACGCAGTATTTT. This codes for CSADGTRGQGSTDTQYF. V and J are TRBV20-1 and TRBJ2-3; 9 bases match TRBD1. V lost 5 bases and J lost 0; bases outside the gene matches: 12. The germline V gene encodes CDR1 DFQATT and CDR2 SNEGSKA (reference sequence). This CDR3 is 17 amino acids long.

This clonotype was seen a handful of times. The chain recombines TRBV19 with TRBJ2-5; no clear D gene. This CDR3 comprises 12 residues. Germline values: CDR1 LNHDA, CDR2 SQIVND (reference sequence). Trimming cost V 6 bases and J 5 bases, with 10 bases left between them. In DNA, the CDR3 is TGTGCCAGTAGAGATCAAGCCGAGACCCAGTACTTC. Translating gives CASRDQAETQYF.

This clonotype was seen ten or more times. The CDR3 DNA reads as TGTGCCAGCAGTGTTAAAGGGGGCACTGAAGCTTTCTTT. This gives the protein CASSVKGGTEAFF. The chain couples TRBV25-1 to TRBJ1-1; TRBD1 is a possible D gene (6 bases). This CDR3 has 13 residues. The V and J ends lost 4 bases and 4 bases respectively, with 10 bases between them. Germline V lookup: CDR1 MGHDK, CDR2 SYGVNS. The full variable domain, its missing parts supplied by reference TRBV25-1 and TRBJ1-1, is EADIYQTPRYLVIGTGKKITLECSQTMGHDKMYWYQQDPGMELHLIHYSYGVNSTEKGDLSSESTVSRIRTEHFPLTLESARPSHTSQYLCASSVKGGTEAFFGQGTRLTVV.

This clonotype was counted many times. The chain combines TRBV29-1 with TRBJ2-1; tentatively, D is TRBD1 or TRBD2 (6 bases each). V lost 2 bases, J lost 8 bases, and 13 bases lay in between. This CDR3 is 13 amino acids long. Germline CDR1 and CDR2: SQVTM and ANQGSEA. CDR3 region: CSVESWGADEQFF. The DNA for the CDR3 is TGCAGCGTTGAAAGTTGGGGGGCAGATGAGCAGTTCTTC.

This clonotype was recorded a few times. This chain uses TRBV24-1 with TRBJ2-1, with 9 positions matching TRBD1. With V trimmed by 0 bases and J by 4 bases, 6 bases remained unmatched. Per germline, CDR1 KGHDR and CDR2 SFDVKD. This CDR3 is built from 17 residues. CDR3 protein: CATSDLRRDRAYNEQFF. CDR3 bases: TGTGCCACCAGTGATTTGCGAAGGGACAGGGCTTACAATGAGCAGTTCTTC.